Following are 26 T cell receptor beta chains from one sample sequenced in a study of vaccination effects on CD4 cells after COVID-19. Their antigens are not known. Only in-frame clones appear in the TCRdb table, and some are missing; sequencing was by immunoSEQ multiplex PCR. The data hold tens of thousands of clones, with about 80% observed a single time. After expansion with viral peptide pools in the ViraFEST assay, antigen-specific CD4+ T cells were sequenced. Cultured cells yielded isolated CD4+ T cells after 10 days. Participants were given two doses of BNT162b2 or mRNA-1273 vaccine. This material consisted of CD4+ T cells from PBMCs cultured with HCoV-229E spike peptides, taken after COVID-19 vaccination. The receptors shown here come from a human donor who received a COVID-19 vaccine.

The chain uses TRBV14 and TRBJ2-5; D is perhaps TRBD2 (6 bases). With 3 bases removed from V and 5 bases from J, the gap between germline ends came to 16 bases. Germline V gives CDR1 SGHDN, CDR2 FVKESK. This CDR3 has 15 residues. The CDR3 spells CASSHRLGPGETQYF. The CDR3 DNA reads TGTGCCAGCAGCCACAGACTAGGCCCTGGGGAGACCCAGTACTTC.

The V gene is TRBV7-9, the J gene TRBJ1-4; 11 nucleotides match TRBD1. Germline assignment: CDR1 SEHNR and CDR2 FQNEAQ (reference sequence). Germline trimming cut 6 bases from V and 10 bases from J; bases unmatched to any gene: 7. The CDR3 has 14 amino acids. The CDR3 loop is CASSRPGQGGKLFF. As DNA, the CDR3 is TGTGCCAGCAGTCGCCCGGGACAGGGGGGAAAACTGTTTTTT. Based on the CDR3 plus reference TRBV7-9 and TRBJ1-4, the full variable domain is DTGVSQNPRHKITKRGQNVTFRCDPISEHNRLYWYRQTLGQGPEFLTYFQNEAQLEKSRLLSDRFSAERPKGSFSTLEIQRTEQGDSAMYLCASSRPGQGGKLFFGSGTQLSVL.

This chain connects TRBV5-6 to TRBJ2-3; the match to TRBD2 covers 7 bases. This CDR3 contains 13 residues. Germline CDR1 is SGHDT and CDR2 is YYEEEE. V was clipped by 3 bases and J by 5 bases; unmatched bases: 3. DNA of the CDR3: TGTGCCAGCAGCTCCCGGGGGGAAGATACGCAGTATTTT. Amino acids: CASSSRGEDTQYF.

The V gene is TRBV5-4, the J gene TRBJ1-2; no reliable D call. Germline V gene data show CDR1 as SGHNT and CDR2 as YYREEE (reference sequence). The ends were cut back, 0 bases at V and 4 bases at J, with 13 bases in the middle. CDR3 length equals 15 residues. As DNA, the CDR3 is TGTGCCAGCAGCTTGGACAGAAAACTTACCTATGGCTACACCTTC. This translates into CASSLDRKLTYGYTF.

The chain combines TRBV5-1 with TRBJ2-2; 8 bases map to TRBD1. The J segment lost 4 bases and the V segment lost 3 bases, leaving 8 bases of the junction unmatched. The CDR3 has 16 residues. The germline V gene encodes CDR1 SGHRS and CDR2 YFSETQ. The CDR3 DNA follows: TGCGCCAGCAGCTCCTGGACAGGGAAGGGCACCGGGGAGCTGTTTTTT. Protein sequence: CASSSWTGKGTGELFF.

The chain links TRBV5-6 to TRBJ1-2; D is perhaps TRBD1 (6 bases). This CDR3 spans 13 amino acids. Trimming took 2 bases from V and 8 from J, leaving 13 bases between them. In germline, CDR1 is SGHDT, CDR2 YYEEEE. The CDR3 is CASSFLDRKGYTF. Here the CDR3 DNA reads TGTGCCAGCAGCTTCCTGGACAGAAAAGGCTACACCTTC.

This clone was recorded a few times. The J gene is TRBJ2-2, the V gene TRBV4-1; 11 nucleotides line up with TRBD2. Trimming at V came to 1 base and at J to 3 bases, leaving 7 bases not matched to a gene. Germline assignment: CDR1 MGHRA and CDR2 YSYEKL. The CDR3 contains 18 residues. The CDR3 DNA sequence: TGCGCCAGCAGCCAAGTGACTAGCGGGGCTCTGTACACCGGGGAGCTGTTTTTT. Its protein is CASSQVTSGALYTGELFF.

The sample holds one count of this clone. The chain has TRBV24-1 and TRBJ2-3, with D perhaps being TRBD1 or TRBD2 (5 bases each). The germline V gene has CDR1 KGHDR and CDR2 SFDVKD. The germline V and J ends were trimmed by 5 bases and 4 bases, with 15 bases remaining between them. This CDR3 is built from 15 residues. The CDR3: CATSGTHLGPDTQYF. The CDR3 DNA follows: TGTGCCACCAGTGGGACTCACCTGGGGCCAGATACGCAGTATTTT.

The CDR3 DNA follows: TGTGCCAGCAGTTTGTTAGCGGGCAATGAGCAGTTCTTC. This encodes CASSLLAGNEQFF. The chain combines TRBV12-3 or TRBV12-4 with TRBJ2-1, with 7 bases that match TRBD2. The CDR3 totals 13 residues. The V gene end was trimmed by 3 bases and the J gene end by 6 bases; junction bases not matched to a gene: 2.

In DNA form, the CDR3 reads TGTGCCAGCAGCTTAAATACAGGGGGCACCGGGGAGCTGTTTTTT. Its translation is CASSLNTGGTGELFF. This chain joins TRBV7-3 and TRBJ2-2; 8 positions match TRBD1. This CDR3 has 15 residues. Per the germline V gene, CDR1 is SGHTA and CDR2 is FQGTGA. Trimming took 1 base from V and 4 from J; bases not matched to a gene: 2. Full variable domain (missing parts from reference TRBV7-3 and TRBJ2-2): GAGVSQTPSNKVTEKGKYVELRCDPISGHTALYWYRQSLGQGPEFLIYFQGTGAADDSGLPNDRFFAVRPEGSVSTLKIQRTERGDSAVYLCASSLNTGGTGELFFGEGSRLTVL.

The chain employs TRBV5-6 and TRBJ1-3; D remains ambiguous. The CDR3 covers 14 residues. CDR1 and CDR2 from the germline V gene are SGHDT and YYEEEE. Trimming shortened V by 3 bases and J by 2 bases, and 9 bases separated the two germline ends. In DNA, the CDR3 is TGTGCCAGCAGCTCACGGCGGGCTGGAAACACCATATATTTT. It codes for CASSSRRAGNTIYF.

The chain links TRBV27 to TRBJ2-3, with no clear D. Trimming pared 4 bases from V and 4 bases from J, leaving 6 bases between. This CDR3 comprises 12 residues. The germline V gene encodes CDR1 MNHEY and CDR2 SMNVEV (reference sequence). CDR3 sequence: CASSSRADTQYF. The CDR3 DNA reads as TGTGCCAGCAGTTCCCGAGCAGATACGCAGTATTTT.

This clone showed up just a few times. The same CDR3 is also encoded by other DNA sequences in this sample. The genes are TRBV18 and TRBJ1-1, with 8 nucleotides matching TRBD1. Germline assignment: CDR1 KGHSH and CDR2 LQKENI. The CDR3 extends over 13 amino acids. With 3 bases clipped from V and 6 bases from J, the junction kept 3 bases outside the gene matches. CDR3 DNA sequence: TGTGCCAGCTCACCTGGACAGGGACCTGAAGCTTTCTTT. Translating gives CASSPGQGPEAFF.

The chain is built from TRBV7-3 and TRBJ2-3, with 7 bases identical to TRBD2. The CDR3 is made up of 16 amino acids. V trimming: 3 bases; J trimming: 1 base; junction bases outside the gene matches: 7. Germline CDR1 is SGHTA and CDR2 is FQGTGA. The CDR3 protein is CASSLGPSGGTDTQYF. The CDR3 DNA follows: TGTGCCAGCAGCTTGGGTCCTAGCGGAGGCACAGATACGCAGTATTTT.

The table lists this clone with a count of one. The chain employs TRBV2 and TRBJ1-4; D might be TRBD1 (5 bases). The V end lost 6 bases, the J end lost 7 bases, and 18 bases lay between the germline ends. Germline V gene lookup returns CDR1 SNHLY and CDR2 FYNNEI. The length of the CDR3 is 15 residues. This chain's CDR3 is CASSVPTGGGEKLFF. DNA for the CDR3: TGTGCCAGCAGCGTACCTACAGGAGGTGGTGAAAAACTGTTTTTT. Based on the CDR3 plus reference TRBV2 and TRBJ1-4, the full variable domain is EPEVTQTPSHQVTQMGQEVILRCVPISNHLYFYWYRQILGQKVEFLVSFYNNEISEKSEIFDDQFSVERPDGSNFTLKIRSTKLEDSAMYFCASSVPTGGGEKLFFGSGTQLSVL.

The chain recombines TRBV4-1 with TRBJ1-2; D perhaps matches TRBD1 (6 bases). The CDR3 is 13 residues long. Germline CDR1 reads MGHRA; CDR2 reads YSYEKL. Trimming pared 6 bases from V and 0 bases from J, leaving 8 bases between. In nucleotides, the CDR3 is TGCGCCAGCAGGCCAGGGGCTAACTATGGCTACACCTTC. It specifies CASRPGANYGYTF.

V gene TRBV12-3 or TRBV12-4 combines with J gene TRBJ2-5; 7 nucleotides agree with TRBD1. J lost 6 bases, V lost 5 bases, and 6 bases had no gene match. CDR3 size: 13 residues. DNA for the CDR3: TGTGCCAGCAGTCCTAACAGGGGAAAGACCCAGTACTTC. Translating it yields CASSPNRGKTQYF.

This clone came up a few times. The V gene is TRBV4-1, the J gene TRBJ2-1; 9 bases agree with TRBD1. V lost 2 bases to trimming and J lost 10 bases; unmatched junction nucleotides: 9. The CDR3 loop spans 15 amino acids. Germline loops: CDR1 MGHRA, CDR2 YSYEKL. The CDR3: CASSQTGQGIGEQFF. The CDR3 nucleotides read TGCGCCAGCAGCCAAACGGGACAGGGTATCGGCGAGCAGTTCTTC.

This chain connects TRBV2 to TRBJ1-3; perhaps TRBD1 as D (6 bases). V was cut by 5 bases and J by 4 bases, with 12 bases left in between. The CDR3 sequence is 14 residues long. The V gene's germline CDR1 is SNHLY and CDR2 FYNNEI. The CDR3 spells CASSLDSSGNTIYF. The CDR3 nucleotides read TGTGCCAGCAGTCTGGACAGTAGCGGAAACACCATATATTTT.

The chain combines TRBV6-6 with TRBJ1-5, with 7 bases identical to TRBD1. This CDR3 comprises 16 residues. Trimming took 8 bases from V and 2 from J; bases not matched to a gene: 12. Germline V gene data show CDR1 as MNHNY and CDR2 as SVGAGI (reference sequence). CDR3 residues: CASGDSVSSGNQPQHF. The CDR3 DNA reads as TGTGCCAGCGGGGACAGCGTGTCCTCTGGCAATCAGCCCCAGCATTTT.

The chain recombines TRBV7-7 with TRBJ2-3, with D perhaps matching TRBD2 (5 bases). Per germline, CDR1 SSHAT and CDR2 FNYEAQ (reference sequence). The CDR3 spans 15 residues. V lost 2 bases and J lost 0, with 9 bases in between. CDR3 coding DNA: TGTGCCAGCAGCTTAAAGGAGGAAAGCACAGATACGCAGTATTTT. Its protein is CASSLKEESTDTQYF.

The rearrangement joins TRBV30 to TRBJ1-1; 9 positions agree with TRBD1. Unmatched junction bases numbered 10, after V lost 8 bases and J lost 0 bases. CDR1 GTSNPN and CDR2 SVGIG come from the germline V gene (reference sequence). The CDR3 extends over 15 amino acids. CDR3 nucleotides: TGTGCCGGAATCTCGGGACAGGGCCTGAACACTGAAGCTTTCTTT. It specifies CAGISGQGLNTEAFF.

V and J are TRBV27 and TRBJ1-4; 7 nucleotides line up with TRBD1. The CDR3 totals 16 residues. V gave up 2 bases and J gave up 4 bases; unmatched junction bases: 7. Germline V gives CDR1 MNHEY, CDR2 SMNVEV (reference sequence). CDR3 in amino acids: CASSLRVGGGNEKLFF. CDR3 DNA sequence: TGTGCCAGCAGTTTACGTGTAGGGGGCGGTAATGAAAAACTGTTTTTT.

This chain links TRBV21-1 with TRBJ1-1. TRBV21-1 represents a pseudogene. This CDR3 contains 17 residues. CDR3 sequence (DNA): TGTGCCAGCAGCAAACGTCGAAAAGCGCGGACGAACACTGAAGCTTTCTTT. It specifies CASSKRRKARTNTEAFF.

The rearrangement uses TRBV7-9 and TRBJ2-2; 10 bases are shared with TRBD1. CDR1 is SEHNR, CDR2 FQNEAQ, per germline (reference sequence). This CDR3 is 17 amino acids long. J was trimmed by 6 bases and V by 3 bases; bases with no gene match: 10. The CDR3: CASSFIPRQGAAGELFF. Here the CDR3 DNA reads TGTGCCAGCAGCTTCATCCCCCGACAGGGGGCCGCCGGGGAGCTGTTTTTT.

This sequence joins TRBV21-1 and TRBJ2-7; TRBD1 is the table's D call and was not checked against the DNA. TRBV21-1 is deemed a pseudogene. This CDR3 region has 16 residues. The CDR3 nucleotides are TGTGCCAGCAGCAATAAAGGGACATCTACCCGCTACGAGCAGTACGTC. This gives the protein CASSNKGTSTRYEQYV.